Shown below are 32 T cell receptor beta chains from a single sample sequenced in a study of T cell responses to AZD1222 COVID-19 vaccine. Repertoires were generated with immunoSEQ multiplex PCR, while TCRdb's copy carries only in-frame clones and drops some. This table holds 100,000 to 120,000 clones, 86% found once. The source material was peripheral blood, sampled on day 0 of AZD1222 vaccination. The receptors come from an adult in good health.

This sequence joins TRBV3-1 (or the pseudogene TRBV3-2) and TRBJ1-2; 7 bases are shared with TRBD1. There are 15 residues in the CDR3. Trimming cost V 1 base and J 4 bases; bases outside gene matches: 6. Germline lookup yields CDR1 LGHDT and CDR2 YNNKEL (reference sequence). The CDR3 protein is CASSQGQGGIYGYTF. The CDR3 DNA reads TGTGCCAGCAGCCAAGGACAGGGAGGGATCTATGGCTACACCTTC.

As regards this clone: In the same sample, other DNA sequences code for this CDR3. The genes are TRBV5-1 and TRBJ1-2, with no clear D. This CDR3 is built from 12 residues. Trimming stripped 0 bases from V and 5 bases from J, with 5 bases between. CDR1 is SGHRS and CDR2 is YFSETQ in the germline V gene. CDR3 bases: TGCGCCAGCAGCTTGGGTGGGTATGGCTACACCTTC. This translates into CASSLGGYGYTF.

This sequence joins TRBV4-1 and TRBJ1-5; D is ambiguous. Trimming left V 0 bases short and J 0 bases short, with 6 bases between. CDR3 length: 15 residues. Germline assignment: CDR1 MGHRA and CDR2 YSYEKL. CDR3 nucleotides: TGCGCCAGCAGCCAAGAGGGGTATAGCAATCAGCCCCAGCATTTT. It codes for CASSQEGYSNQPQHF.

CDR3 sequence reads: CASSLEPQETQYF. The CDR3 region has the DNA TGCGCCAGCAGCTTGGAGCCCCAAGAGACCCAGTACTTC. V is TRBV5-1 and J is TRBJ2-5; D is undetermined. Germline loops: CDR1 SGHRS, CDR2 YFSETQ. The length of the CDR3 is 13 residues. Trimming pared 0 bases from V and 1 base from J, leaving 4 bases between. The full variable domain, its missing parts supplied by reference TRBV5-1 and TRBJ2-5, is KAGVTQTPRYLIKTRGQQVTLSCSPISGHRSVSWYQQTPGQGLQFLFEYFSETQRNKGNFPGRFSGRQFSNSRSEMNVSTLELGDSALYLCASSLEPQETQYFGPGTRLLVL.

This chain uses TRBV24-1 with TRBJ1-2; TRBD1 matches at 9 bases. The germline V gene has CDR1 KGHDR and CDR2 SFDVKD. V lost 7 bases, J lost 6 bases, and 11 bases stayed unmatched. CDR3 length: 15 residues. The DNA of the CDR3 is TGTGCCACCAGCCCGTCATTGGGACAGGGAGATGGCTACACCTTC. It specifies CATSPSLGQGDGYTF.

J is TRBJ2-7 and V is TRBV15; 9 bases line up with TRBD2. V lost 5 bases and J lost 5; bases outside the gene matches: 10. Germline V gene data show CDR1 as LNHNV and CDR2 as YYDKDF (reference sequence). The CDR3 is 15 amino acids. CDR3 protein: CATSLPASGEHEQYF. The CDR3 nucleotides are TGTGCCACCAGCCTACCGGCTAGCGGGGAGCACGAGCAGTACTTC.

V gene TRBV7-2 combines with J gene TRBJ2-3, with TRBD2 matching 11 bases. Per germline, CDR1 SGHTA and CDR2 FQGNSA. With V trimmed by 4 bases and J by 5 bases, 5 bases remained unmatched. The CDR3 has 15 residues. CDR3 bases: TGTGCCAGCAGCTCGAGACTAGCGGGAAAAGATACGCAGTATTTT. Translated: CASSSRLAGKDTQYF.

The chain uses TRBV7-9 and TRBJ1-4; D is unresolved. The germline V gene has CDR1 SEHNR and CDR2 FQNEAQ (reference sequence). V lost 1 base and J 8 bases, leaving 5 bases between the germline ends. The length of the CDR3 is 12 residues. CDR3 loop: CASSLEPEKLFF. CDR3 coding DNA: TGTGCCAGCAGCTTAGAGCCAGAAAAACTGTTTTTT. The full variable domain, rest sourced from reference TRBV7-9 and TRBJ1-4, is DTGVSQNPRHKITKRGQNVTFRCDPISEHNRLYWYRQTLGQGPEFLTYFQNEAQLEKSRLLSDRFSAERPKGSFSTLEIQRTEQGDSAMYLCASSLEPEKLFFGSGTQLSVL.

This clone was observed a handful of times. The rearrangement uses TRBV18 and TRBJ1-1; possibly TRBD1 for D (5 bases). V was clipped by 6 bases and J by 8 bases, with 16 bases between them. Germline V gene sequence: CDR1 KGHSH, CDR2 LQKENI. The CDR3 has 13 amino acids. The CDR3 DNA reads TGTGCCAGCTCCCAGGGCCCGGAAGGAGAAGCTTTCTTT. This translates into CASSQGPEGEAFF. The full variable domain, its missing parts supplied by reference TRBV18 and TRBJ1-1, is NAGVMQNPRHLVRRRGQEARLRCSPMKGHSHVYWYRQLPEEGLKFMVYLQKENIIDESGMPKERFSAEFPKEGPSILRIQQVVRGDSAAYFCASSQGPEGEAFFGQGTRLTVV.

This clone was detected only once. V gene TRBV5-1 combines with J gene TRBJ2-5; possible D gene TRBD1, 5 bases. The CDR3 spans 13 residues. From germline, CDR1 is SGHRS and CDR2 YFSETQ. V shed 4 bases and J shed 4 bases, with 11 bases lying between them. CDR3 region: CASSSRVLETQYF. DNA of the CDR3: TGCGCCAGCAGCAGCAGGGTCCTAGAGACCCAGTACTTC.

In DNA, the CDR3 is TGCAGCGTTGTGACTAGCGGGGGATACGAGCAGTACTTC. This gives the protein CSVVTSGGYEQYF. The rearrangement uses TRBV29-1 and TRBJ2-7, with 12 bases that match TRBD2. J lost 4 bases, V lost 4 bases, and 2 bases had no gene match. The CDR3 sequence is 13 residues long. Per germline, CDR1 SQVTM and CDR2 ANQGSEA.

V and J are TRBV5-1 and TRBJ1-1, with D possibly matching TRBD1 (6 bases). CDR3 length equals 14 residues. V lost 4 bases and J 1 base, leaving 11 bases between the germline ends. Germline V gene data show CDR1 as SGHRS and CDR2 as YFSETQ. The CDR3 DNA reads TGCGCCAGCAGCGACCGGGACAAGAACACTGAAGCTTTCTTT. This gives the protein CASSDRDKNTEAFF.

This clone was counted between two and nine times. The chain has TRBV4-3 and TRBJ2-3; 8 bases align to TRBD1. Germline CDR1 reads LGHNA; CDR2 reads YSLEER. V dropped 1 base and J dropped 3; count of bases not matched to a gene: 3. This CDR3 region has 15 residues. The CDR3 nucleotides are TGCGCCAGCAGCCAAGGACAGGGGACAACAGATACGCAGTATTTT. It is translated as CASSQGQGTTDTQYF.

The rearrangement uses TRBV19 and TRBJ2-2, with D tentatively TRBD1 or TRBD2 (6 bases each). CDR1 and CDR2 (germline): LNHDA, SQIVND (reference sequence). Trimming cost V 6 bases and J 7 bases, with 18 bases left between them. CDR3 length: 15 residues. CDR3 bases: TGTGCCAGTAGATGGATGGGGGGCGATGGCGGGGAGCTGTTTTTT. It yields the protein CASRWMGGDGGELFF.

This rearrangement joins TRBV9 to TRBJ2-7; D call uncertain. Germline V gives CDR1 SGDLS, CDR2 YYNGEE. The CDR3 sequence is 14 residues long. Between the trimmed V and J ends, which lost 4 bases and 7 bases, there was a span of 18 bases. This CDR3 is CASSPPSDVREQYF. CDR3 sequence (DNA): TGTGCCAGCAGCCCCCCGTCAGACGTACGGGAGCAGTACTTC.

The chain links TRBV6-5 to TRBJ1-2; maybe TRBD1 (5 bases). The V end lost 5 bases, the J end lost 0 bases, and 13 bases lay between the germline ends. From germline, CDR1 is MNHEY and CDR2 SVGAGI. The CDR3 spans 15 residues. The CDR3 region is CASSRQGRSNYGYTF. The CDR3, as DNA: TGTGCCAGCAGTCGTCAGGGCAGGTCTAACTATGGCTACACCTTC.

The genes are TRBV4-1 and TRBJ2-2; D ambiguous. Trimming removed 2 bases from V and 6 bases from J, with 10 bases in between. The CDR3 consists of 14 residues. From germline, CDR1 is MGHRA and CDR2 YSYEKL. The CDR3 DNA follows: TGCGCCAGCAGCCAAATTTTCGGCCCCGGGGAGCTGTTTTTT. Translation: CASSQIFGPGELFF.

V gene TRBV28 combines with J gene TRBJ2-7; 7 bases map to TRBD2. The germline gives CDR1 MDHEN, CDR2 SYDVKM. This CDR3 is built from 12 residues. The trim removed 6 bases at V and 5 bases at J, leaving 4 bases unmatched. Here the CDR3 DNA reads TGTGCCAGCAGCGGGCGGGGGAACGAGCAGTACTTC. This sequence encodes CASSGRGNEQYF.

The J gene is TRBJ1-4, the V gene TRBV24-1, with D perhaps matching TRBD1 (5 bases). CDR1 and CDR2 (germline): KGHDR, SFDVKD. The CDR3 contains 17 residues. Deletions cut 2 bases from V and 5 bases from J, with 17 bases between. CDR3 sequence: CATSDSGTGTENEKLFF. In DNA form, the CDR3 reads TGTGCCACCAGTGATTCCGGTACCGGGACGGAGAATGAAAAACTGTTTTTT.

The table lists this clone with a few counts. The chain links TRBV29-1 to TRBJ2-7, with TRBD1 identical over 9 bases. Trimming took 4 bases from V and 7 from J; bases not matched to a gene: 8. This CDR3 region has 13 residues. Germline V gives CDR1 SQVTM, CDR2 ANQGSEA. Written as DNA, the CDR3 is TGCAGCGTTGGAAACAGGGGGCGTCTGGAGCAGTACTTC. It yields the protein CSVGNRGRLEQYF.

The chain uses TRBV7-9 and TRBJ1-4; TRBD1 is a possible D gene (6 bases). CDR1 and CDR2 from the germline V gene are SEHNR and FQNEAQ (reference sequence). CDR3 length: 12 residues. Trimming removed 5 bases from V and 10 bases from J, with 11 bases in between. As DNA, the CDR3 is TGTGCCAGCAGCGGCGGCAGGGGAAAACTGTTTTTT. Protein: CASSGGRGKLFF.

The chain carries TRBV10-3 and TRBJ2-2; D might be TRBD2 (5 bases). Trimming removed 6 bases at V and 0 bases at J, with 11 bases between. Germline V gene sequence: CDR1 ENHRY, CDR2 SYGVKD. The CDR3 has 15 residues. CDR3: CAISERAPNTGELFF. The CDR3 nucleotides are TGTGCCATCAGCGAGAGGGCCCCGAACACCGGGGAGCTGTTTTTT.

The chain links TRBV18 to TRBJ2-1; 7 positions agree with TRBD1. This CDR3 spans 17 amino acids. Germline lookup yields CDR1 KGHSH and CDR2 LQKENI. J gave up 3 bases and V 0 bases, and 8 bases lay outside the gene matches. Here the CDR3 DNA reads TGTGCCAGCTCACCACCGAGTTGGGACAGCCACTACAATGAGCAGTTCTTC. Its translation is CASSPPSWDSHYNEQFF.

The chain links TRBV10-1 to TRBJ1-5, with D possibly being TRBD1 (5 bases). CDR3 length equals 17 residues. CDR1 is WNHNN and CDR2 is SYGVQD in the germline V gene (reference sequence). V lost 3 bases and J lost 0, with 15 bases in between. The CDR3 region has the DNA TGCGCCAGCAGTGATCGGGCAGGGCGGTTTAGCAATCAGCCCCAGCATTTT. Amino acid sequence: CASSDRAGRFSNQPQHF.

The rearrangement joins TRBV19 to TRBJ2-1; no firm D call. The CDR3 totals 16 residues. V lost 6 bases and J lost 0, with 15 bases in between. In germline, CDR1 is LNHDA, CDR2 SQIVND (reference sequence). CDR3 DNA: TGTGCCAGTAGGTTCAAGAGCTCGAGCTCCTACAATGAGCAGTTCTTC. Its protein is CASRFKSSSSYNEQFF.

Notes on this clone: One junction end does not reproduce the germline sequence, and a read error may be involved. The CDR3 is CASSPGLDRPRDF. The CDR3 bases are TGTGCCAGCTCACCAGGGCTGGACCGCCCCAGGGACTTC. The rearrangement uses TRBV18 and TRBJ2-7, with a possible D match to TRBD1 (5 bases). Per the germline V gene, CDR1 is KGHSH and CDR2 is LQKENI. The CDR3 length is 13 residues.

This clone has more than one count but fewer than ten. This rearrangement joins TRBV5-4 to TRBJ2-3; 8 bases match TRBD2. From germline, CDR1 is SGHNT and CDR2 YYREEE (reference sequence). With V trimmed by 4 bases and J by 3 bases, 10 bases remained unmatched. This CDR3 region has 16 residues. The CDR3 protein is CASSRVPGLDTDTQYF. The CDR3, as DNA: TGTGCCAGCAGCCGGGTACCGGGACTAGATACAGATACGCAGTATTTT.

The J gene is TRBJ1-6, the V gene TRBV5-4; 10 nucleotides match TRBD1. CDR1 SGHNT and CDR2 YYREEE come from the germline V gene (reference sequence). The length of the CDR3 is 15 residues. Unmatched junction bases numbered 8, after V lost 4 bases and J lost 10 bases. CDR3 amino acids: CASSRGTGDRSPLHF. CDR3 nucleotide sequence: TGTGCCAGCAGCAGAGGGACAGGGGATCGGTCACCCCTCCACTTT. Together with reference TRBV5-4 and TRBJ1-6, the CDR3 gives the full variable domain: ETGVTQSPTHLIKTRGQQVTLRCSSQSGHNTVSWYQQALGQGPQFIFQYYREEENGRGNFPPRFSGLQFPNYSSELNVNALELDDSALYLCASSRGTGDRSPLHFGNGTRLTVT.

The chain couples TRBV30 to TRBJ1-4; D is unclear. The CDR3 covers 12 residues. Germline V gene lookup returns CDR1 GTSNPN and CDR2 SVGIG (reference sequence). The V end was cut by 1 base, the J end by 8 bases, with 8 bases between. CDR3 amino acids: CAWSGTGEKLFF. CDR3 DNA sequence: TGTGCCTGGAGTGGTACCGGCGAAAAACTGTTTTTT.

The rearrangement uses TRBV5-5 and TRBJ1-2, with D perhaps matching TRBD1 (6 bases). From germline, CDR1 is SGHKS and CDR2 YYEKEE (reference sequence). Between the trimmed V and J ends, which lost 2 bases and 6 bases, there was a span of 11 bases. The CDR3 contains 13 residues. Here the CDR3 DNA reads TGTGCCAGCAGCTTAGGGGGTGCAAATGGCTACACCTTC. This gives the protein CASSLGGANGYTF.

The chain uses TRBV3-1 (or the pseudogene TRBV3-2) and TRBJ2-5; D is possibly TRBD1 or TRBD2 (6 bases each). V was clipped by 6 bases and J by 5 bases, with 13 bases between them. Germline assignment: CDR1 LGHDT and CDR2 YNNKEL (reference sequence). The CDR3 is 13 residues long. CDR3 nucleotide sequence: TGTGCCAGCAGAGGGGGGCAGTGGGAGACCCAGTACTTC. Amino acid sequence: CASRGGQWETQYF.

The chain joins TRBV29-1 to TRBJ1-2; D is undetermined. The V end lost 1 base, the J end lost 0 bases, and 21 bases lay between the germline ends. The CDR3 contains 18 residues. Germline V gives CDR1 SQVTM, CDR2 ANQGSEA. The CDR3 loop is CSVEAGFGRGKANYGYTF. The CDR3 DNA reads as TGCAGCGTTGAAGCGGGATTTGGACGGGGAAAAGCTAACTATGGCTACACCTTC.